These 13 T cell receptor beta chains share one sample of origin, sequenced in a study of blood T cell repertoires in COVID-19. Here immunoSEQ multiplex PCR was the method, and the copy in TCRdb shows in-frame clones only, minus some. Of about 140,000 clones in the sample, around 89% were seen once. Specimen: peripheral blood. These receptors all stem from a human donor with COVID-19, enrolled during active disease. The donor label of this sample is uncertain.

The rearrangement links TRBV10-2 to TRBJ2-7, with 16 positions matching TRBD2. The CDR3 spans 17 residues. Per the germline V gene, CDR1 is WSHSY and CDR2 is SAAADI. V shed 3 bases, J shed 2 bases, and the junction held 4 bases outside the gene matches. CDR3 bases: TGCGCCAGCAGTGACCCCGGGACTAGCGGGGGGGCCTACGAGCAGTACTTC. This sequence encodes CASSDPGTSGGAYEQYF.

This sequence joins TRBV5-4 and TRBJ1-3; weak D call: TRBD1 (5 bases). The CDR3 runs to 14 residues. Trimming cost V 3 bases and J 3 bases, with 10 bases left between them. The germline V gene has CDR1 SGHNT and CDR2 YYREEE (reference sequence). The CDR3 here is CASSSRGFGNTIYF. DNA of the CDR3: TGTGCCAGCAGCTCCCGGGGGTTTGGAAACACCATATATTTT.

The rearrangement uses TRBV6-5 and TRBJ1-5, with D unresolved. Germline V CDR1 and CDR2: MNHEY, SVGAGI. V was shortened by 7 bases and J by 4 bases, with 11 bases between the two germline ends. The CDR3 totals 13 residues. CDR3 coding DNA: TGTGCCAGCACCTCAGTCGCAAATCAGCCCCAGCATTTT. It codes for CASTSVANQPQHF.

This clone has just a few counts. The rearrangement uses TRBV2 and TRBJ2-7; 13 bases map to TRBD2. The germline gives CDR1 SNHLY, CDR2 FYNNEI. The CDR3 is 17 amino acids. Unmatched junction bases numbered 6, after V lost 4 bases and J lost 0 bases. CDR3 protein: CASSGGTSGKSSYEQYF. The CDR3 bases are TGTGCCAGCAGTGGGGGGACTAGCGGGAAGAGCTCCTACGAGCAGTACTTC.

This clone was seen only once. This sequence joins TRBV28 and TRBJ1-1; TRBD1 matches at 11 bases. This CDR3 spans 15 amino acids. The V gene's germline CDR1 is MDHEN and CDR2 SYDVKM. Losses at the gene ends were 8 bases for V and 1 base for J; bases not matched to a gene: 6. CDR3 region: CASGWDRGENTEAFF. In nucleotides, the CDR3 is TGTGCCAGCGGCTGGGACAGGGGGGAGAACACTGAAGCTTTCTTT.

The chain has TRBV19 and TRBJ1-4; the D is unclear. V dropped 7 bases and J dropped 8 bases, with 14 bases sitting between them. This CDR3 contains 13 residues. In germline, CDR1 is LNHDA, CDR2 SQIVND (reference sequence). The CDR3 nucleotides are TGTGCCAGTAAAAGGGAGCACGAGGAAAAACTGTTTTTT. This encodes CASKREHEEKLFF.

The genes are TRBV29-1 and TRBJ2-2; TRBD1 aligns across 7 bases. Germline CDR1 SQVTM, CDR2 ANQGSEA. CDR3 length equals 15 residues. The V segment lost 4 bases and the J segment 2 bases; nucleotides outside the gene matches: 7. CDR3 residues: CSVGKGATNTGELFF. The CDR3 DNA sequence: TGCAGCGTTGGGAAGGGGGCCACTAACACCGGGGAGCTGTTTTTT.

The rearrangement links TRBV6-5 to TRBJ1-2, with D unresolved. Germline CDR1 MNHEY, CDR2 SVGAGI. This CDR3 has 14 residues. Trimming shortened V by 6 bases and J by 3 bases, and 14 bases separated the two germline ends. The CDR3 sequence is CASRPPLVDYGYTF. CDR3 DNA: TGTGCCAGCAGGCCTCCACTTGTGGACTATGGCTACACCTTC.

The rearrangement uses TRBV19 and TRBJ1-2; D uncertain. In germline, CDR1 is LNHDA, CDR2 SQIVND (reference sequence). The V end was cut by 5 bases, the J end by 5 bases, with 12 bases between. This CDR3 contains 13 residues. Here the CDR3 reads CASSAQESYGYTF. The DNA for the CDR3 is TGTGCCAGTAGTGCCCAAGAGTCGTATGGCTACACCTTC.

This clone was recorded once. This chain links TRBV27 with TRBJ2-1, with D tentatively TRBD1 (5 bases). Trimming removed 4 bases at V and 9 bases at J, with 19 bases between. This CDR3 comprises 15 residues. Germline V lookup: CDR1 MNHEY, CDR2 SMNVEV (reference sequence). The CDR3 protein is CASSSGIFLRTEQFF. The CDR3 bases are TGTGCCAGCAGTTCAGGGATTTTCCTGAGGACTGAGCAGTTCTTC.

The chain is built from TRBV5-1 and TRBJ2-5, with TRBD2 matching over 11 bases. Germline V gives CDR1 SGHRS, CDR2 YFSETQ. The CDR3 sequence is 14 residues long. Germline trimming cut 4 bases from V and 5 bases from J; bases unmatched to any gene: 4. In nucleotides, the CDR3 is TGCGCCAGCAGCCCCTGGACTAGCGGGGAGACCCAGTACTTC. Its translation is CASSPWTSGETQYF.

The V gene is TRBV9, the J gene TRBJ1-2, with 8 bases aligning to TRBD1. V was clipped by 4 bases and J by 12 bases; unmatched bases: 14. This CDR3 region has 14 residues. Per the germline V gene, CDR1 is SGDLS and CDR2 is YYNGEE. The CDR3 loop reads CASSPGGTGLTHTF. The CDR3 DNA reads TGTGCCAGCAGCCCCGGGGGGACAGGCCTTACTCACACCTTC.

The rearrangement links TRBV12-5 to TRBJ1-1; D is undetermined. The CDR3 spans 14 residues. The V gene's germline CDR1 is LGHNT and CDR2 FRNRAP. Trimming stripped 2 bases from V and 1 base from J, with 8 bases between. The chain's CDR3 is CASGLLPGNTEAFF. CDR3 DNA sequence: TGTGCTAGTGGTTTGTTGCCAGGGAACACTGAAGCTTTCTTT.